These 29 T cell receptor beta chains came from one sample sequenced in a study of radiotherapy plus CTLA-4 blockade in lung cancer. Generated by immunoSEQ multiplex PCR, the TCRdb table keeps only in-frame clones and is missing some. Of approximately 72,000 clones in the sample, around 73% are singletons; the top ten hold 7% to 8.5%. The starting material was peripheral blood, obtained from a patient treated with radiotherapy plus ipilimumab. These receptors were obtained from a human donor with non-small cell lung cancer who had a complete response to radiotherapy plus ipilimumab.

This clone was observed once. This chain joins TRBV5-1 and TRBJ2-7, with D unresolved. The germline CDR1 and CDR2 sequences are SGHRS and YFSETQ. V lost 0 bases, J lost 3 bases, and 7 bases lay in between. The length of the CDR3 is 13 residues. CDR3 protein: CASSLDGNYEQYV. CDR3 DNA sequence: TGCGCCAGCAGCTTGGACGGCAACTACGAGCAGTACGTC.

The rearrangement joins TRBV19 to TRBJ1-1; no clear D gene. This CDR3 comprises 13 residues. V dropped 5 bases and J dropped 6 bases, with 13 bases sitting between them. The germline V gene encodes CDR1 LNHDA and CDR2 SQIVND (reference sequence). This CDR3 is CASSSAETAEAFF. CDR3 bases: TGTGCCAGTAGTTCCGCAGAGACGGCTGAAGCTTTCTTT.

The J gene is TRBJ1-5, the V gene TRBV30; D remains ambiguous. V dropped 3 bases and J dropped 7 bases, with 13 bases sitting between them. The CDR3 loop spans 13 amino acids. CDR1 and CDR2 from the germline V gene are GTSNPN and SVGIG (reference sequence). CDR3: CAWSGTSQQPQHF. The CDR3 DNA is TGTGCCTGGAGCGGCACCTCTCAGCAGCCCCAGCATTTT.

The V call is TRBV7-9, the J call TRBJ2-7, with D perhaps being TRBD1 or TRBD2 (5 bases each). The CDR3 is 15 amino acids. Germline CDR1 and CDR2: SEHNR and FQNEAQ (reference sequence). Trimming took 4 bases from V and 5 from J, leaving 18 bases between them. The CDR3: CASSSGAGSGDEQYF. The CDR3 region has the DNA TGTGCCAGCAGCTCCGGGGCAGGGAGTGGCGACGAGCAGTACTTC.

V is TRBV6-1 and J is TRBJ2-6; D remains unclear. Looked up from germline, CDR1 is MNHNS and CDR2 is SASEGT. The V and J ends lost 6 bases and 0 bases respectively, with 6 bases between them. The CDR3 extends over 14 amino acids. CDR3 DNA: TGTGCCAGCAGGAAAAACTCTGGGGCCAACGTCCTGACTTTC. This encodes CASRKNSGANVLTF.

The V gene is TRBV19, the J gene TRBJ1-5, with D perhaps matching TRBD1 (5 bases). Germline lookup yields CDR1 LNHDA and CDR2 SQIVND (reference sequence). The CDR3 runs to 17 residues. V was clipped by 3 bases and J by 3 bases, with 18 bases between them. The CDR3 spells CASSMSAINRFNQPQHF. For the CDR3, the DNA is TGTGCCAGTAGTATGTCGGCAATAAACAGGTTCAATCAGCCCCAGCATTTT.

The chain has TRBV5-1 and TRBJ2-2, with 10 nucleotides matching TRBD1. The CDR3 is 17 amino acids. CDR1 SGHRS and CDR2 YFSETQ come from the germline V gene. The trim removed 0 bases at V and 7 bases at J, leaving 9 bases unmatched. The CDR3: CASSLATTGGMVGELFF. The DNA of the CDR3 is TGCGCCAGCAGCTTGGCCACGACAGGGGGCATGGTCGGGGAGCTGTTTTTT.

The chain is built from TRBV5-1 and TRBJ1-1; TRBD1 agrees at 7 bases. J was trimmed by 2 bases and V by 4 bases; bases with no gene match: 5. The CDR3 loop spans 14 amino acids. Germline V gives CDR1 SGHRS, CDR2 YFSETQ. CDR3 DNA: TGCGCCAGCAGCACCAGGGGGGGAAACACTGAAGCTTTCTTT. Residues: CASSTRGGNTEAFF.

In this sample, this clone is medium-sized. J is TRBJ2-7 and V is TRBV7-9; D unresolved. Germline CDR1 and CDR2: SEHNR and FQNEAQ (reference sequence). Trimming took off 1 base at V and 4 bases at J, with 5 bases between the two ends. This CDR3 is 12 amino acids long. CDR3 DNA sequence: TGTGCCAGCAGCTTAGGATCTTACGAGCAGTACTTC. Its protein product is CASSLGSYEQYF. Complete variable domain (other parts from reference TRBV7-9 and TRBJ2-7): DTGVSQNPRHKITKRGQNVTFRCDPISEHNRLYWYRQTLGQGPEFLTYFQNEAQLEKSRLLSDRFSAERPKGSFSTLEIQRTEQGDSAMYLCASSLGSYEQYFGPGTRLTVT.

This chain joins TRBV7-8 and TRBJ2-5, with 13 bases identical to TRBD2. The CDR3 covers 16 residues. Germline V gene lookup returns CDR1 SGHVS and CDR2 FQNEAQ. V trimming: 2 bases; J trimming: 6 bases; junction bases outside the gene matches: 6. The CDR3 DNA sequence: TGTGCCAGCAGCTTAAGAACTAGCGGGGGGGAAAAGACCCAGTACTTC. Translating gives CASSLRTSGGEKTQYF.

The chain uses TRBV14 and TRBJ2-3, with unresolved D. The CDR3 spans 14 residues. The germline V and J ends were trimmed by 0 bases and 1 base, with 5 bases remaining between them. Germline V lookup: CDR1 SGHDN, CDR2 FVKESK. The DNA of the CDR3 is TGTGCCAGCAGCCAAGATCCGGGCACAGATACGCAGTATTTT. The encoded protein is CASSQDPGTDTQYF.

The chain couples TRBV7-2 to TRBJ1-2; D is ambiguous. Germline values: CDR1 SGHTA, CDR2 FQGNSA. V was clipped by 5 bases and J by 3 bases, with 13 bases between them. The CDR3 spans 14 residues. The CDR3 here is CASSLGSVDYGYTF. For the CDR3, the DNA is TGTGCCAGCAGCCTGGGGTCAGTAGACTATGGCTACACCTTC.

The rearrangement joins TRBV9 to TRBJ2-7; possibly TRBD2 for D (6 bases). Germline V gene lookup returns CDR1 SGDLS and CDR2 YYNGEE. V was pared by 6 bases and J by 0 bases, with 13 bases between. There are 14 residues in the CDR3. CDR3 protein: CASTAGSSSYEQYF. Here the CDR3 DNA reads TGTGCCAGCACAGCGGGTTCTAGCTCCTACGAGCAGTACTTC.

The V gene is TRBV7-2, the J gene TRBJ2-5; 8 bases fit TRBD1. After removal of 5 bases from V and 3 bases from J, the junction contained 8 bases not matched to a gene. Germline values: CDR1 SGHTA, CDR2 FQGNSA. The CDR3 totals 15 residues. The CDR3 nucleotides read TGTGCCAGCAGCCCTTCAGGGGGCTACGAAGAGACCCAGTACTTC. Protein product: CASSPSGGYEETQYF.

The CDR3 DNA reads as TGTGCCAGCAGCTTAGATGGGACTAGCGGGGGGGATTACGAGCAGTACTTC. Translated, it gives CASSLDGTSGGDYEQYF. This chain joins TRBV7-6 and TRBJ2-7; TRBD2 aligns across 16 bases. V lost 1 base, J lost 4 bases, and 4 bases stayed unmatched. The germline V gene has CDR1 SGHVS and CDR2 FNYEAQ. CDR3 length equals 17 residues. The variable domain in full, with the rest retrieved from reference TRBV7-6 and TRBJ2-7, is GAGVSQSPRYKVTKRGQDVALRCDPISGHVSLYWYRQALGQGPEFLTYFNYEAQQDKSGLPNDRFSAERPEGSISTLTIQRTEQRDSAMYRCASSLDGTSGGDYEQYFGPGTRLTVT.

The V gene is TRBV2, the J gene TRBJ2-6; no definite D call. This CDR3 comprises 17 residues. Germline-derived CDR1 and CDR2 are SNHLY and FYNNEI. Trimming removed 4 bases at V and 2 bases at J, with 15 bases between. The CDR3 bases are TGTGCCAGCAGTGCGTCCCGCAGTCTGACTGGGGCCAACGTCCTGACTTTC. Its protein is CASSASRSLTGANVLTF.

The V and J genes are TRBV6-6 and TRBJ2-7, with 8 bases matching TRBD1. The CDR3 sequence is 14 residues long. The germline V gene encodes CDR1 MNHNY and CDR2 SVGAGI (reference sequence). With V trimmed by 3 bases and J by 7 bases, 8 bases remained unmatched. This CDR3 is CASSYRQGNREQYF. The CDR3 coding sequence is TGTGCCAGCAGTTATAGACAGGGGAATCGAGAGCAGTACTTC.

The chain has TRBV29-1 and TRBJ2-5; D gene ambiguous. The germline V and J ends were trimmed by 0 bases and 13 bases, with 15 bases remaining between them. Germline loops: CDR1 SQVTM, CDR2 ANQGSEA. The CDR3 is made up of 12 amino acids. Written as DNA, the CDR3 is TGCAGCGTTGAAGATCCCCCTCTCCATGGGTACTTC. This translates into CSVEDPPLHGYF.

This chain links TRBV6-5 with TRBJ2-1; no reliable D call. The CDR3 runs 11 residues. The V end was cut by 8 bases, the J end by 8 bases, with 10 bases between. CDR1 and CDR2 from the germline V gene are MNHEY and SVGAGI. CDR3 region: CASRLADEQFF. CDR3 DNA sequence: TGTGCCAGCCGGTTGGCGGATGAGCAGTTCTTC.

This sequence joins TRBV2 and TRBJ1-1, with TRBD1 matching 7 bases. Trimming at V came to 7 bases and at J to 0 bases, leaving 5 bases not matched to a gene. Germline CDR1 is SNHLY and CDR2 is FYNNEI. The CDR3 is made up of 14 amino acids. CDR3 loop: CASNFGTVNTEAFF. In nucleotides, the CDR3 is TGTGCCAGCAATTTTGGGACAGTGAACACTGAAGCTTTCTTT.

The gene calls are TRBV2 and TRBJ1-1, with unresolved D. There are 15 residues in the CDR3. V was cut by 4 bases and J by 1 base, with 13 bases left in between. In germline, CDR1 is SNHLY, CDR2 FYNNEI. The CDR3: CASSVSGQWNTEAFF. CDR3 coding DNA: TGTGCCAGCAGTGTGTCAGGTCAGTGGAACACTGAAGCTTTCTTT. Together with reference TRBV2 and TRBJ1-1, the CDR3 gives the full variable domain: EPEVTQTPSHQVTQMGQEVILRCVPISNHLYFYWYRQILGQKVEFLVSFYNNEISEKSEIFDDQFSVERPDGSNFTLKIRSTKLEDSAMYFCASSVSGQWNTEAFFGQGTRLTVV.

CDR3 protein: CATSRNLATYNEQFF. DNA of the CDR3: TGTGCCACCAGCCGGAATCTAGCGACATACAATGAGCAGTTCTTC. The genes are TRBV6-6 and TRBJ2-1; a weak D match, TRBD2 (6 bases). The CDR3 runs 15 residues. Trimming pared 10 bases from V and 4 bases from J, leaving 20 bases between. CDR1 MNHNY and CDR2 SVGAGI come from the germline V gene (reference sequence).

This clone was detected only a few times. This rearrangement joins TRBV6-1 to TRBJ1-2, with D unresolved. This CDR3 is built from 13 residues. Trimming stripped 2 bases from V and 5 bases from J, with 9 bases between. Germline lookup yields CDR1 MNHNS and CDR2 SASEGT. The CDR3, as DNA: TGTGCCAGCAGTGAACGCATAGGGTATGGCTACACCTTC. This sequence encodes CASSERIGYGYTF.

CDR3 sequence: CASSRQGYTNTEAFF. The CDR3 DNA reads TGCGCCAGCAGTCGACAGGGTTATACGAACACTGAAGCTTTCTTT. This chain links TRBV10-2 with TRBJ1-1, with 7 bases matching TRBD1. Germline V gene sequence: CDR1 WSHSY, CDR2 SAAADI. V shed 5 bases and J 1 base; nucleotides not matched to a gene: 7. The CDR3 is 15 amino acids.

This chain joins TRBV5-1 and TRBJ2-7; TRBD1 matches 8 bases. The CDR3 loop spans 14 amino acids. The germline V gene encodes CDR1 SGHRS and CDR2 YFSETQ. The V segment lost 3 bases and the J segment 5 bases; nucleotides outside the gene matches: 7. The CDR3 DNA reads TGCGCCAGCAGCTCCTCCAGGGGGCTCAACGAGCAGTACTTC. This translates into CASSSSRGLNEQYF. Supplemented by reference TRBV5-1 and TRBJ2-7, the full variable domain reads KAGVTQTPRYLIKTRGQQVTLSCSPISGHRSVSWYQQTPGQGLQFLFEYFSETQRNKGNFPGRFSGRQFSNSRSEMNVSTLELGDSALYLCASSSSRGLNEQYFGPGTRLTVT.

The sample holds one count of this clone. The V and J genes are TRBV5-1 and TRBJ2-3; 10 positions match TRBD2. The CDR3 sequence is 16 residues long. The germline gives CDR1 SGHRS, CDR2 YFSETQ. V lost 2 bases and J lost 5; bases outside the gene matches: 8. The CDR3: CASSLAGGQLEDTQYF. For the CDR3, the DNA is TGCGCCAGCAGCTTAGCGGGGGGGCAATTGGAAGATACGCAGTATTTT.

The rearrangement uses TRBV25-1 and TRBJ2-7, with 9 bases that match TRBD1. CDR3 size: 14 residues. Germline V gene lookup returns CDR1 MGHDK and CDR2 SYGVNS. V trimming: 5 bases; J trimming: 4 bases; junction bases outside the gene matches: 6. CDR3 coding DNA: TGTGCCAGCAGTCCGGGACAGGGTCCATACGAGCAGTACTTC. Residues: CASSPGQGPYEQYF.

J is TRBJ2-4 and V is TRBV19; D unclear. V was cut by 3 bases and J by 0 bases, with 9 bases left in between. Germline assignment: CDR1 LNHDA and CDR2 SQIVND (reference sequence). The CDR3 consists of 15 residues. The CDR3 nucleotides are TGTGCCAGTAGTATTTCCGACTTAGCCAAAAACATTCAGTACTTC. This translates into CASSISDLAKNIQYF. Complete variable domain (other parts from reference TRBV19 and TRBJ2-4): DGGITQSPKYLFRKEGQNVTLSCEQNLNHDAMYWYRQDPGQGLRLIYYSQIVNDFQKGDIAEGYSVSREKKESFPLTVTSAQKNPTAFYLCASSISDLAKNIQYFGAGTRLSVL.

This clone appeared once. The CDR3 here is CAIRRQTNTGELFF. As DNA, the CDR3 is TGTGCCATTCGTAGGCAGACGAACACCGGGGAGCTGTTTTTT. The chain couples TRBV27 to TRBJ2-2; no clear D. V was trimmed by 10 bases and J by 0 bases, leaving 12 bases between them. The CDR3 sequence is 14 residues long. Germline CDR1 is MNHEY and CDR2 is SMNVEV (reference sequence).